This TCR beta chain was observed in a study of T cell changes during pregnancy in multiple sclerosis. The ends lost 1 base at V and 5 bases at J; junction bases unmatched: 3. This CDR3 region has 17 residues. CDR1 and CDR2 from the germline V gene are MNHEY and SMNVEV (reference sequence). Here immunoSEQ multiplex PCR was the method, and the copy in TCRdb shows in-frame clones only, minus some. This sample has 65,000 to 85,000 clones, with roughly 90% found just once. This receptor was identified in a female donor with multiple sclerosis, enrolled in a pregnancy study. The sequencing used peripheral blood, collected in the second trimester of pregnancy. The chain uses TRBV27 and TRBJ2-1, with 15 bases that match TRBD2. The CDR3 DNA reads as TGTGCCAGCAGTTTATGGGGACTAGCGGGGGGTAACAATGAGCAGTTCTTC. As protein: CASSLWGLAGGNNEQFF.